This TCR beta chain was retrieved from a study of response to subunit inactivated influenza vaccine (dated by TCRdb to 2017 to 2018). Regarding the complete study: To follow how T cells responded to a trivalent subunit inactivated influenza vaccine, the researchers relied on deep quantitative profiling of the T cell receptor repertoire. Study-wide findings and limitations: The authors proposed that each seasonal influenza vaccination may bring in only a limited number of new T cells.

Inclusive of the bounding cysteine and phenylalanine, the CDR3 is 16 residues long. Kept here is only the CDR3 DNA, which spans 48 bases and is read in frame from base 1. The germline V gene provides CDR1 SGDLS and CDR2 YYNGEE. V is shortened by 3 bases, J by 4 bases, and the region joining them spans 14 bases. This clonotype has more than one count but fewer than ten. The clone's antigen remains unknown. No base-level quality is on record; no much larger clone is a single base apart. The protocol used for the library was RT-PCR. The sequencing machine was an Illumina HiSeq 2500. Starting from the raw public reads, TCRdb applied fastp trimming at Q25, assembled clones with MiXCR and retained in-frame beta chains. Rows matching on CDR3 protein sequence are summarized as one entry with the most common DNA and genes. This sample lists 600,000 to 700,000 distinct CDR3 sequences; around 15% were detected once. The top ten clones comprise approximately 7.6% of the sample.

This TCR was sampled from a man in his fifties who received an inactivated influenza vaccine. Donor details come from another sample of the same person, matched by shared clones. Sequenced here: PBMCs from blood, sampled less than 15 days before vaccination. This chain is built from TRBV9 and TRBJ2-6, with no confident D gene call. CDR3 loop: CASSAHVGSGANVLTF. The DNA sequence reads TGTGCCAGCAGCGCCCATGTGGGATCCGGGGCCAACGTCCTGACTTTC.